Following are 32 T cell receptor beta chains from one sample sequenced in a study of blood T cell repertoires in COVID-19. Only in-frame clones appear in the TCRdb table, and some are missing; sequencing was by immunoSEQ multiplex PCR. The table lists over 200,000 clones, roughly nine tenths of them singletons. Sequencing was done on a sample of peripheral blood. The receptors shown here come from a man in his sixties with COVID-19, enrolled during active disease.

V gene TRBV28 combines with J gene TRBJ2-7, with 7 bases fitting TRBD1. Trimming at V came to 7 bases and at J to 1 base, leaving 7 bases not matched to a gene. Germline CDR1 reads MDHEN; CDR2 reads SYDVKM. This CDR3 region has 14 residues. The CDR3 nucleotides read TGTGCCAGCACATCTTGGGACAGATCCTACGAGCAGTACTTC. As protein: CASTSWDRSYEQYF.

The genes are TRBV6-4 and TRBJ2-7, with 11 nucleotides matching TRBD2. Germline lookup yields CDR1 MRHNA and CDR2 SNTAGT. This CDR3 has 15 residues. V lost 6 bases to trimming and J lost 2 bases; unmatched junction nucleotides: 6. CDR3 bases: TGTGCCAGCAGCGAGACTAGCGGGGAAGCCTACGAGCAGTACTTC. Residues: CASSETSGEAYEQYF.

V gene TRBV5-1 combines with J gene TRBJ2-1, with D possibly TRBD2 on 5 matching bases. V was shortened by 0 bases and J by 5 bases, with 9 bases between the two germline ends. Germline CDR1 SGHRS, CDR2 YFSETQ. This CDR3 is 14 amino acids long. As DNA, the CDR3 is TGCGCCAGCAGCTTGGGGACTGCCAACAATGAGCAGTTCTTC. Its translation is CASSLGTANNEQFF.

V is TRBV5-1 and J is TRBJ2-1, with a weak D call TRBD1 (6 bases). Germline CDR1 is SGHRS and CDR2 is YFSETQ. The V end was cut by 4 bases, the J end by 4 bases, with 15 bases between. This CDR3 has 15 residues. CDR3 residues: CASSPGTNRYNEQFF. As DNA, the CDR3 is TGCGCCAGCAGCCCCGGGACAAACAGATACAATGAGCAGTTCTTC. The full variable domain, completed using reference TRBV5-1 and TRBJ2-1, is KAGVTQTPRYLIKTRGQQVTLSCSPISGHRSVSWYQQTPGQGLQFLFEYFSETQRNKGNFPGRFSGRQFSNSRSEMNVSTLELGDSALYLCASSPGTNRYNEQFFGPGTRLTVL.

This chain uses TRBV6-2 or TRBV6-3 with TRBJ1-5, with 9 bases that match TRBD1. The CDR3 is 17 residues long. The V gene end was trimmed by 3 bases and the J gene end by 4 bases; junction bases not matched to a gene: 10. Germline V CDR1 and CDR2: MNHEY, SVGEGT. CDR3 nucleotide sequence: TGTGCCAGCAGTTATACCACAGGGGGCTTAGGGAATCAGCCCCAGCATTTT. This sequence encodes CASSYTTGGLGNQPQHF.

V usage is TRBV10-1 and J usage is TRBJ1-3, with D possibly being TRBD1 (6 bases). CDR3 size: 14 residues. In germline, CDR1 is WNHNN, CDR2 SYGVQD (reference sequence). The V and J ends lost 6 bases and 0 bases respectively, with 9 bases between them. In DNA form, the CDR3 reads TGCGCCAGCAGGGACAGCCGCTCTGGAAACACCATATATTTT. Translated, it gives CASRDSRSGNTIYF.

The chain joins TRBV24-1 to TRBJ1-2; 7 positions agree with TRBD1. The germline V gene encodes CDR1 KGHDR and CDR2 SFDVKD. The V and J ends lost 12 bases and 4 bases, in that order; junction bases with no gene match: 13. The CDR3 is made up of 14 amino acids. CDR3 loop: CAVSPGGELYGYTF. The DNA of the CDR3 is TGTGCCGTCTCCCCAGGGGGTGAGCTCTATGGCTACACCTTC.

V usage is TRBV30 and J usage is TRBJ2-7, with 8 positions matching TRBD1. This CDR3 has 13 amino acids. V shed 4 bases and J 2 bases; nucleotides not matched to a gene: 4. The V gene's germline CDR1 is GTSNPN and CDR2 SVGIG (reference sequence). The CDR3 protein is CAWTRDRPYEQYF. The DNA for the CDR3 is TGTGCCTGGACTAGGGACAGGCCCTACGAGCAGTACTTC. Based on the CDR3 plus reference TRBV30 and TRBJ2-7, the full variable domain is SQTIHQWPATLVQPVGSPLSLECTVEGTSNPNLYWYRQAAGRGLQLLFYSVGIGQISSEVPQNLSASRPQDRQFILSSKKLLLSDSGFYLCAWTRDRPYEQYFGPGTRLTVT.

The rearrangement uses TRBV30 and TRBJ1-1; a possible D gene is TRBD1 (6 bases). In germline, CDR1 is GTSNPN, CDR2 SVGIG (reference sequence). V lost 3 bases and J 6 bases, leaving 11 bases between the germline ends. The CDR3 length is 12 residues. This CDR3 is CAWSLQGPEAFF. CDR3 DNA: TGTGCCTGGAGCTTACAGGGTCCTGAAGCTTTCTTT.

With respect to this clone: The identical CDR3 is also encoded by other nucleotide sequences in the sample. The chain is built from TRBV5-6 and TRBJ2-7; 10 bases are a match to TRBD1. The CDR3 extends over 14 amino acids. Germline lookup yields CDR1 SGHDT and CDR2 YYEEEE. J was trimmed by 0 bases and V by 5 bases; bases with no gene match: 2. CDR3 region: CASRRTGGSYEQYF. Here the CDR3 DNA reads TGTGCCAGCAGAAGGACAGGGGGCTCCTACGAGCAGTACTTC.

CDR3 nucleotide sequence: TGCAGTGCTAGTGCAGGGGCGCGGGGCAATCAGCCCCAGCATTTT. It yields the protein CSASAGARGNQPQHF. The J gene is TRBJ1-5, the V gene TRBV20-1; possibly TRBD1 for D (6 bases). V gave up 3 bases and J gave up 2 bases, with 14 bases separating them. CDR3 length: 15 amino acids. Germline lookup yields CDR1 DFQATT and CDR2 SNEGSKA (reference sequence).

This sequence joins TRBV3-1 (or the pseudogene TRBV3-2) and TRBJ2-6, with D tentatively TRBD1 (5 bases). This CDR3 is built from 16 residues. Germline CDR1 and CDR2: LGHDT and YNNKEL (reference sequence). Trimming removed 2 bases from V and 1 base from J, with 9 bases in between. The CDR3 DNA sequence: TGTGCCAGCAGCCAATGGGGCCTTTCTGGGGCCAACGTCCTGACTTTC. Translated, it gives CASSQWGLSGANVLTF.

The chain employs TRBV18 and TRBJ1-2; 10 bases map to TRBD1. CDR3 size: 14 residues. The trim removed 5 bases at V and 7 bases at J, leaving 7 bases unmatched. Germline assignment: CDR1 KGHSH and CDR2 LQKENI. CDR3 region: CASSTGTGAFGYTF. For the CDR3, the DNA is TGTGCCAGCTCAACCGGGACAGGGGCGTTTGGCTACACCTTC.

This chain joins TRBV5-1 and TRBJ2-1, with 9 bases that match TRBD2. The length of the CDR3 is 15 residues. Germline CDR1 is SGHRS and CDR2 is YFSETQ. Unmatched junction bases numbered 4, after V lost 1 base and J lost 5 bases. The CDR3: CASSLRASGDNEQFF. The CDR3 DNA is TGCGCCAGCAGCTTGAGGGCTAGCGGGGACAATGAGCAGTTCTTC.

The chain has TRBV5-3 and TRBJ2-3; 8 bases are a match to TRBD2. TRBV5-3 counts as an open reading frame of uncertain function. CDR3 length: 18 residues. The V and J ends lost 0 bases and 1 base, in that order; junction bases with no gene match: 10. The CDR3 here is CARSLGSGGHSRTDTQYF. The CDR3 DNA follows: TGTGCCAGAAGCTTGGGGAGCGGGGGCCACTCTCGCACAGATACGCAGTATTTT.

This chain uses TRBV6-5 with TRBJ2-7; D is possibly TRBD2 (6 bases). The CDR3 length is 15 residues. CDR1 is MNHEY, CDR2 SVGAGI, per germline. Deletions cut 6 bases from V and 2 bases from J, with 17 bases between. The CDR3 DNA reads TGTGCCAGCAGAGGCACTAGCTCCGGGGCCTACGAGCAGTACTTC. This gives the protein CASRGTSSGAYEQYF.

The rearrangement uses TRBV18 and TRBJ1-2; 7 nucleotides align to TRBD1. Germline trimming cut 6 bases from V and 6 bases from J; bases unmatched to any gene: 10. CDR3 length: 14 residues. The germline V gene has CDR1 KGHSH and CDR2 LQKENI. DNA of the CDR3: TGTGCCAGCTCCCAGATGGACAGGTTGAATGGCTACACCTTC. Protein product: CASSQMDRLNGYTF.

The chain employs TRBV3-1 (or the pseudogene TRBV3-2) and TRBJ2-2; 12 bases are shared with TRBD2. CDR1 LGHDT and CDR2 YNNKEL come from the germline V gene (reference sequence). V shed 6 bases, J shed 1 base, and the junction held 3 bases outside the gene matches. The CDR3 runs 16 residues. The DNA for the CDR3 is TGTGCCAGCAGTCCGGGACTAGCGGGGAACACCGGGGAGCTGTTTTTT. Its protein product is CASSPGLAGNTGELFF.

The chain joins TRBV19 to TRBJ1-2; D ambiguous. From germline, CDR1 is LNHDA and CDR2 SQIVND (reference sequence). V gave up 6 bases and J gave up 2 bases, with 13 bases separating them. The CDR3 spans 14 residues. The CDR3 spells CASSAIGLNYGYTF. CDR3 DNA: TGTGCCAGTAGCGCTATAGGACTGAACTATGGCTACACCTTC.

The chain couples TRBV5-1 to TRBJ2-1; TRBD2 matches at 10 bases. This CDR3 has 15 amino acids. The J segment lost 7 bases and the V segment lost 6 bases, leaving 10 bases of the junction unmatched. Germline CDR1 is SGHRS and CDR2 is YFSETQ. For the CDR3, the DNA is TGCGCCAGCAACCCAGCGGGGGGGACGCAAAATGAGCAGTTCTTC. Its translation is CASNPAGGTQNEQFF.

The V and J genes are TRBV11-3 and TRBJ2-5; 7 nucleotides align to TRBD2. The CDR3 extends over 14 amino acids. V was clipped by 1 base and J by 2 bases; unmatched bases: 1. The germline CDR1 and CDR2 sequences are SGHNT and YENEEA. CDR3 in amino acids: CASSLAGGQETQYF. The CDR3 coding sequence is TGTGCCAGCAGCTTAGCGGGAGGTCAAGAGACCCAGTACTTC.

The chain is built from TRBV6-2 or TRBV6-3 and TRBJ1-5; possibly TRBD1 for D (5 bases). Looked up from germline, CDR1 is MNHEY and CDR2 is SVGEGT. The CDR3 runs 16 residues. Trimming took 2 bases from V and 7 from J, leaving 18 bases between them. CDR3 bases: TGTGCCAGCAGTTACGGTGGAGGGGAAGTGGGGCAGCCCCAGCATTTT. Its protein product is CASSYGGGEVGQPQHF.

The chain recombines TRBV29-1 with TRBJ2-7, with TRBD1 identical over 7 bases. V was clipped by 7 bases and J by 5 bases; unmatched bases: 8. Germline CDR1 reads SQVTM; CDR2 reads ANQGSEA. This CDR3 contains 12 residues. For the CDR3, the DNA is TGCAGCGCGCAACAGGGGAGCGACGAGCAGTACTTC. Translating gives CSAQQGSDEQYF.

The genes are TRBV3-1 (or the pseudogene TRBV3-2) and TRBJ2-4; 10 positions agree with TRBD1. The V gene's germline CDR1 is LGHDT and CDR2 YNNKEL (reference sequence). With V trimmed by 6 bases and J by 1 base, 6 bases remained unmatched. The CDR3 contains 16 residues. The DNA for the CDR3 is TGTGCCAGCAGTCGACAGGGGGCCGGGGCCAAAAACATTCAGTACTTC. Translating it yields CASSRQGAGAKNIQYF.

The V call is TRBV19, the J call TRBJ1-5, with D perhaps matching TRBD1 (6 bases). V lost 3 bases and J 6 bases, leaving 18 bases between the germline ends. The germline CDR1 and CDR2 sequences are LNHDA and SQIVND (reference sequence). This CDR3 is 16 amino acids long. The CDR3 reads CASSISGTRWTQPQHF. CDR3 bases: TGTGCCAGTAGTATTTCCGGGACAAGGTGGACTCAGCCCCAGCATTTT.

CDR3 protein: CAWSVVPSGATGELFF. CDR3 coding DNA: TGTGCCTGGAGTGTAGTCCCTAGCGGGGCCACCGGGGAGCTGTTTTTT. The J gene is TRBJ2-2, the V gene TRBV30; the match to TRBD2 covers 9 bases. The CDR3 contains 16 residues. Germline V gene data show CDR1 as GTSNPN and CDR2 as SVGIG (reference sequence). Germline trimming cut 0 bases from V and 4 bases from J; bases unmatched to any gene: 6.

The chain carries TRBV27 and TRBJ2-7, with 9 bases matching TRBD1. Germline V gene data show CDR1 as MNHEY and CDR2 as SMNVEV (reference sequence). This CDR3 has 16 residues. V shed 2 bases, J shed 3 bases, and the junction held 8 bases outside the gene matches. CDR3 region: CASSLRGTGSYYEQYF. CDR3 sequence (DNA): TGTGCCAGCAGTTTACGAGGGACAGGGAGTTACTACGAGCAGTACTTC.

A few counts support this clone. The CDR3 here is CASSPNSYGYTF. The CDR3 DNA is TGTGCCAGCAGTCCCAACAGCTATGGCTACACCTTC. The rearrangement uses TRBV12-3 or TRBV12-4 and TRBJ1-2; no reliable D call. This CDR3 comprises 12 residues. V was clipped by 5 bases and J by 4 bases, with 8 bases between them.

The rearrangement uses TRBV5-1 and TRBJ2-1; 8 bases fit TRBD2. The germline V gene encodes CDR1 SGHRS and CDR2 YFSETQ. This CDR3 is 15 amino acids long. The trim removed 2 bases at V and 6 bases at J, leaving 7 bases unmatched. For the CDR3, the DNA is TGCGCCAGCAGCTTAAGCGGGGCGGGGGGCAATGAGCAGTTCTTC. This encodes CASSLSGAGGNEQFF.

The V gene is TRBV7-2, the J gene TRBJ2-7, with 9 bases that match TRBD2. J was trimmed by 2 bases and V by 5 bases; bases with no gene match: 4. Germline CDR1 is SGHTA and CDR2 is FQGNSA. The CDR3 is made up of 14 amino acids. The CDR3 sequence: CASSPLAGAYEQYF. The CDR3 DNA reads TGTGCCAGCAGCCCGTTAGCGGGAGCCTACGAGCAGTACTTC.

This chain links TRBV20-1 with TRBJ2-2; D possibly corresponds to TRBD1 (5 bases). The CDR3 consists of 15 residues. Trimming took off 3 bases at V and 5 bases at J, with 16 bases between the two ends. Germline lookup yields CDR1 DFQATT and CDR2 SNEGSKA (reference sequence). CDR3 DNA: TGCAGTGCTAGTGTCGGTCCGCACAGGACCGGGGAGCTGTTTTTT. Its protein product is CSASVGPHRTGELFF.

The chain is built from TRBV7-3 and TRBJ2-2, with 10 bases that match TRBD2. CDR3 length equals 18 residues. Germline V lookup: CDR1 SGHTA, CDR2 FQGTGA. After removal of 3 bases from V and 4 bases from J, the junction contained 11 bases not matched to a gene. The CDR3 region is CASSLIAGGRGGTGELFF. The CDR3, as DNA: TGTGCCAGCAGCTTGATAGCGGGAGGTCGAGGGGGCACCGGGGAGCTGTTTTTT.